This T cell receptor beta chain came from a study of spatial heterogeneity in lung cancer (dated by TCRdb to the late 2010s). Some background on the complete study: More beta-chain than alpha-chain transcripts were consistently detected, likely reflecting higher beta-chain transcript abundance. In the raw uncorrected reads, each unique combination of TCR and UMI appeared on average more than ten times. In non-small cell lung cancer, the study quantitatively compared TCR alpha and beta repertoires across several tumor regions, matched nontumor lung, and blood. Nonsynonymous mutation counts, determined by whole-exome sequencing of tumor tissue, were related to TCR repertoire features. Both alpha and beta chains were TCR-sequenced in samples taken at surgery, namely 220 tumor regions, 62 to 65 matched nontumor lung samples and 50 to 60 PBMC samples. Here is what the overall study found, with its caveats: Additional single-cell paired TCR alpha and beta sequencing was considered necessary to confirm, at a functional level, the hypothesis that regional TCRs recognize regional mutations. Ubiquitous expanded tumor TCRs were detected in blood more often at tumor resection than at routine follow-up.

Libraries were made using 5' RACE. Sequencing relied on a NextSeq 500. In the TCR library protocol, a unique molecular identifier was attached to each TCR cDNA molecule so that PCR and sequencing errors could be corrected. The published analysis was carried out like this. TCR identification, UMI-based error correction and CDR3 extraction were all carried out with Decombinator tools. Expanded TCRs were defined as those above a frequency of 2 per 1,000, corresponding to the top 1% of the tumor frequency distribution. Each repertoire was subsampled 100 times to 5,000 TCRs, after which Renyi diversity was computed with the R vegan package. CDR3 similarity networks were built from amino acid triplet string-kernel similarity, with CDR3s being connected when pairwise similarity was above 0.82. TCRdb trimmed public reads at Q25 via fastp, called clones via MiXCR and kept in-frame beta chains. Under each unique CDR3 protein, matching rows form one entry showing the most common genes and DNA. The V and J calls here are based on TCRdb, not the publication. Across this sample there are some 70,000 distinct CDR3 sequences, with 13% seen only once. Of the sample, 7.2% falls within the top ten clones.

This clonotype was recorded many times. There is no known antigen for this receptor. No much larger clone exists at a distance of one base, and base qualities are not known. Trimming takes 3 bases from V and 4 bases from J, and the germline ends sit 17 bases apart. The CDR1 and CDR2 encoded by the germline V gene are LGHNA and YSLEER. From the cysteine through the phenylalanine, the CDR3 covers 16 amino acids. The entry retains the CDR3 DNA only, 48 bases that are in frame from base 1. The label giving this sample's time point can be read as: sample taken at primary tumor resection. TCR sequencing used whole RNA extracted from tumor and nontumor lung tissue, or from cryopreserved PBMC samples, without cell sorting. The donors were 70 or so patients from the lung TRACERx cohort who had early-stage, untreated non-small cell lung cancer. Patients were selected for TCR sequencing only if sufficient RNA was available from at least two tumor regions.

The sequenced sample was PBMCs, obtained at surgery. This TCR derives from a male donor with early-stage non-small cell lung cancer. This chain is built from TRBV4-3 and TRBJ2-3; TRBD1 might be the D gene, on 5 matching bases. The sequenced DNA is TGCGCCAGCAGCCACTCCCTCCGGAAGGGGTCAGATACGCAGTATTTT. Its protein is CASSHSLRKGSDTQYF.